These 8 T cell receptor beta chains came from one sample sequenced in a study of T cell repertoires in cytomegalovirus infection. TCRdb reprocessed the reads with MiXCR, giving one entry per CDR3 protein. The sample holds 200,000 to 300,000 distinct CDR3 sequences, around an eighth seen once. The sequenced sample was PBMCs. These receptors were obtained from a human donor in good health (CMV status not recorded). Some clones in this sample may be carry-over from other donors' samples.

In its sample, this clonotype was seen many times. This chain links TRBV12-3 or TRBV12-4 with TRBJ1-5, with a possible D match to TRBD1 (5 bases). V gave up 2 bases and J gave up 7 bases, with 15 bases separating them. The CDR3 is 15 residues long. This CDR3 is CASSLKGIGSQPQHF. The CDR3 DNA sequence: TGTGCCAGCAGTTTAAAGGGGATCGGGAGCCAGCCCCAGCATTTT.

There are many counts of this clonotype. The chain uses TRBV19 and TRBJ1-5; no firm D call. V lost 9 bases and J 2 bases, leaving 11 bases between the germline ends. This CDR3 comprises 13 residues. CDR1 is LNHDA and CDR2 is SQIVND in the germline V gene (reference sequence). CDR3 nucleotides: TGTGCCAGCGCTATCTTGGGCAATCAGCCCCAGCATTTT. Translation gives CASAILGNQPQHF. The whole variable domain, filled in from reference TRBV19 and TRBJ1-5, reads DGGITQSPKYLFRKEGQNVTLSCEQNLNHDAMYWYRQDPGQGLRLIYYSQIVNDFQKGDIAEGYSVSREKKESFPLTVTSAQKNPTAFYLCASAILGNQPQHFGDGTRLSIL.

The chain joins TRBV5-1 to TRBJ1-1; 8 nucleotides align to TRBD1. Germline-derived CDR1 and CDR2 are SGHRS and YFSETQ. This CDR3 spans 14 amino acids. Germline trimming cut 2 bases from V and 6 bases from J; bases unmatched to any gene: 6. CDR3 in amino acids: CASSFGQGLAEAFF. CDR3 nucleotide sequence: TGCGCCAGCAGCTTCGGACAGGGCCTCGCTGAAGCTTTCTTT.

The genes are TRBV30 and TRBJ2-1; D unresolved. The CDR3 length is 13 residues. Trimming removed 4 bases from V and 6 bases from J, with 13 bases in between. Looked up from germline, CDR1 is GTSNPN and CDR2 is SVGIG (reference sequence). The DNA of the CDR3 is TGTGCCTGGAATTTCGGTCTCGGCAATGAGCAGTTCTTC. This translates into CAWNFGLGNEQFF.

This chain connects TRBV29-1 to TRBJ1-2; perhaps TRBD1 as D (6 bases). CDR1 is SQVTM and CDR2 is ANQGSEA in the germline V gene. The CDR3 runs 13 residues. The V end was cut by 4 bases, the J end by 8 bases, with 17 bases between. The CDR3 protein is CSVGLDSAGGYTF. The DNA for the CDR3 is TGCAGCGTTGGTTTGGACAGCGCCGGGGGCTACACCTTC.

This clonotype was picked up many times. The rearrangement uses TRBV28 and TRBJ2-6; D is unresolved. CDR3 length equals 15 residues. V was pared by 5 bases and J by 1 base, with 9 bases between. Germline V gene lookup returns CDR1 MDHEN and CDR2 SYDVKM. The CDR3 spells CASSPQGSGANVLTF. The DNA for the CDR3 is TGTGCCAGCAGTCCCCAAGGGTCTGGGGCCAACGTCCTGACTTTC. The entire variable domain, with the rest obtained from reference TRBV28 and TRBJ2-6, is as follows: DVKVTQSSRYLVKRTGEKVFLECVQDMDHENMFWYRQDPGLGLRLIYFSYDVKMKEKGDIPEGYSVSREKKERFSLILESASTNQTSMYLCASSPQGSGANVLTFGAGSRLTVL.

As DNA, the CDR3 is TGTGCCAGCAGCTCGGGACAGGGTGGAGAGACCCAGTACTTC. It is translated as CASSSGQGGETQYF. The chain couples TRBV11-3 to TRBJ2-5; 9 bases line up with TRBD1. Germline CDR1 SGHNT, CDR2 YENEEA. The V gene end was trimmed by 4 bases and the J gene end by 4 bases; junction bases not matched to a gene: 4. There are 14 residues in the CDR3. The full variable domain, completed using reference TRBV11-3 and TRBJ2-5, is EAGVVQSPRYKIIEKKQPVAFWCNPISGHNTLYWYLQNLGQGPELLIRYENEEAVDDSQLPKDRFSAERLKGVDSTLKIQPAELGDSAVYLCASSSGQGGETQYFGPGTRLLVL.

This chain uses TRBV11-2 with TRBJ2-5; TRBD1 matches at 7 bases. The germline V gene has CDR1 SGHAT and CDR2 FQNNGV. V lost 3 bases to trimming and J lost 5 bases; unmatched junction nucleotides: 3. This CDR3 region has 13 residues. The CDR3 region has the DNA TGTGCCAGCAGCTTCGACAGGGATGAGACCCAGTACTTC. Translation: CASSFDRDETQYF.